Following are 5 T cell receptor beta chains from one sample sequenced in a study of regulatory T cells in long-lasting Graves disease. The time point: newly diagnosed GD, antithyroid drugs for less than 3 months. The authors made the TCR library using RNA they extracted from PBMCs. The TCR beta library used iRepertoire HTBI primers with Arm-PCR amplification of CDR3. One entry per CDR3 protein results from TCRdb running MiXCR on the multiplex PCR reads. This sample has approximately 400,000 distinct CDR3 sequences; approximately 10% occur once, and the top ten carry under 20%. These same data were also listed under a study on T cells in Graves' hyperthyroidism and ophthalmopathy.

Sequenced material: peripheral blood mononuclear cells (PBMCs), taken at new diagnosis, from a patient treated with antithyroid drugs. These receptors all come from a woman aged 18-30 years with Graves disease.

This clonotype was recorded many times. The CDR3 nucleotides are TGTGCCAGCAGATGGGACAGGGGGAGCGAGCAGTACTTC. Protein: CASRWDRGSEQYF. This chain links TRBV12-3 or TRBV12-4 with TRBJ2-7, with 11 nucleotides matching TRBD1. CDR3 size: 13 residues. V trimming: 6 bases; J trimming: 6 bases; junction bases outside the gene matches: 4.

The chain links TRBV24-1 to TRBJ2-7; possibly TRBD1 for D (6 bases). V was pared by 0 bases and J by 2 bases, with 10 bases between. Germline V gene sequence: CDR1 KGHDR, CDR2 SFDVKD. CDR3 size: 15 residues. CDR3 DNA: TGTGCCACCAGTGATTTGAAGGACAGAACCTACGAGCAGTACGTC. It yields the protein CATSDLKDRTYEQYV.

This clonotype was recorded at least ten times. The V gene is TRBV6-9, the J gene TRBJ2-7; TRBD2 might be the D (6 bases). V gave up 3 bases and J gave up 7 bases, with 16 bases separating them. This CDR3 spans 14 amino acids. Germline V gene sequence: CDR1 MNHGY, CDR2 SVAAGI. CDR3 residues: CASSYSLGLREQYF. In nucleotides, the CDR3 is TGTGCCAGCAGTTACTCTCTAGGACTAAGGGAGCAGTACTTC.

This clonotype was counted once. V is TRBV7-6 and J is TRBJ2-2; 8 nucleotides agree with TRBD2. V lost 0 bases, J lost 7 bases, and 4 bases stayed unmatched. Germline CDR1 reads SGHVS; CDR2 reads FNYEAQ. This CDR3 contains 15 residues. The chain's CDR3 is CASSLASGSLGELFF. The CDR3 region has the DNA TGTGCCAGCAGCTTAGCCAGCGGGAGTCTCGGGGAGCTGTTTTTT.

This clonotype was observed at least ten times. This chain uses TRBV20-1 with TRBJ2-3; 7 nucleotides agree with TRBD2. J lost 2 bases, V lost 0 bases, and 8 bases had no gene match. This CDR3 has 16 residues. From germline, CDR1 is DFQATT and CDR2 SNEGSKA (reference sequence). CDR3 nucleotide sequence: TGCAGTGCTAGAGATCATGGCAGCGGGAACACAGATACGCAGTATTTT. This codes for CSARDHGSGNTDTQYF.